This TCR beta chain was profiled in a study of cytomegalovirus exposure and HLA in healthy donors. Of note for this clone: No antigen is known for it.

Both 60 Vbeta primers and 13 Jbeta primers went into the PCR. The method was immunoSEQ multiplex PCR; TCRdb's version includes in-frame clones alone and lacks a portion of them. The data contain approximately 180,000 clones, around 86% of them singletons. The CDR3 extends over 14 amino acids. Germline CDR1 and CDR2: SNHLY and FYNNEI. Trimming took 1 base from V and 7 from J, leaving 11 bases between them. Study outcomes and limitations: As a later analysis showed, several of the most significant clusters appeared to be linked to common viral pathogens.

The source is a woman between 18 and 29 years old in good health and CMV-seronegative. The chain has TRBV2 and TRBJ1-5, with D hard to call. Sequencing was performed on PBMCs. This chain's CDR3 is CASSEGHPVQPQHF. CDR3 bases: TGTGCCAGCAGTGAAGGCCACCCGGTCCAGCCCCAGCATTTT.